A selection of T cell receptor beta chains follows, all from one sample in a study of CD8 T cells in ankylosing spondylitis. TCRdb called the 5' RACE reads again in MiXCR, with one record for every CDR3 protein. The sample shows 200,000 to 250,000 distinct CDR3 sequences, roughly a tenth of them seen only once. What was sequenced was blood, either unsorted or a sorted T cell fraction (not recorded which). The receptors were sampled from a male donor with ankylosing spondylitis or in good health (not recorded which). CDR3s include the opening cysteine and the closing phenylalanine or tryptophan. A D gene is named only where the DNA matches it firmly. Not all rows give a size; the values are once, few, many and, for expanded clones, a class.

J: TRBJ1-1; D: TRBD1; V: TRBV5-1; size: many; DNA: TGCGCCAGCAGCTTGGTTGGACAGGGTTTGAACACTGAAGCTTTCTTT; CDR3: CASSLVGQGLNTEAFF
J: TRBJ1-4; D: -; V: TRBV6-6; size: -; DNA: TGTGCCAGCACGGGGGGCGGTCATGAAAAACTGTTTTTT; CDR3: CASTGGGHEKLFF
J: TRBJ2-3; D: TRBD2; V: TRBV5-6; size: many; DNA: TGTGCCAGCAGCTACCTAGCGGGGGGGCCATATACGCAGTATTTT; CDR3: CASSYLAGGPYTQYF
J: TRBJ2-5; D: -; V: TRBV5-1; size: few; DNA: TGCGCCAGCAGCTCCTCTGGGGCCCAGTACTTC; CDR3: CASSSSGAQYF
J: TRBJ2-2; D: -; V: TRBV28; size: few; DNA: TGTGCCAGCAGTTCCGCAGGGTCCGGCACCGGGGAGCTGTTTTTT; CDR3: CASSSAGSGTGELFF
J: TRBJ1-2; D: -; V: TRBV3-1; size: many; DNA: TGTGCCAGCAGCCAAGACCCAGTCCTGGGGTATGGCTACACCTTC; CDR3: CASSQDPVLGYGYTF
J: TRBJ2-2; D: TRBD2; V: TRBV20-1; size: -; DNA: TGCACTGCTGACCTCCTTCTCGCGGGGGGGAACACCGGGAAGCTGTTTTTT; CDR3: CTADLLLAGGNTGKLFF
J: TRBJ2-7; D: -; V: TRBV7-2; size: many; DNA: TGTGCCAGCAGCTTAAGTGGCGGGGGACAAGCCCCCTACGAGCAGTACTTC; CDR3: CASSLSGGGQAPYEQYF
J: TRBJ2-7; D: -; V: TRBV7-2; size: -; DNA: TGTGCCAGCAGCTTAGTGGGTCGAAACTCCTACGAGCAGTACTTC; CDR3: CASSLVGRNSYEQYF
J: TRBJ2-2; D: TRBD2; V: TRBV12-3/TRBV12-4; size: many; DNA: TGTGCCAGCAGTACCAGAGGGCGGGGGGGCGCCGGGGAGCTGTTTTTT; CDR3: CASSTRGRGGAGELFF
J: TRBJ1-1; D: TRBD1; V: TRBV20-1; size: many; DNA: TGCAGTGCTCCTAGCCCGGGACAGGGGAACACTGAAGCTTTCTTT; CDR3: CSAPSPGQGNTEAFF
J: TRBJ2-1; D: TRBD1; V: TRBV5-1; size: many; DNA: TGCGCCAGCAGCTTGGACGGGACAGCTAACTACAATGAGCAGTTCTTC; CDR3: CASSLDGTANYNEQFF
J: TRBJ2-7; D: -; V: TRBV14; size: -; DNA: TGTGCCAGCAGCCACACCACAGGGCCTCCTTTCTCCTACGAGCAGTACTTC; CDR3: CASSHTTGPPFSYEQYF
J: TRBJ2-1; D: -; V: TRBV5-1; size: many; DNA: TGCGCCAGCAGCTTGGCGGCAGGGGAATGGGATGAGCAGTTCTTC; CDR3: CASSLAAGEWDEQFF
J: TRBJ1-1; D: -; V: TRBV5-1; size: -; DNA: TGCGCCAGCAGCTTGGGACTTCGGGGGGGAAGCACTAAAGCTTTCTTT; CDR3: CASSLGLRGGSTKAFF
J: TRBJ2-3; D: -; V: TRBV29-1; size: many; DNA: TGCAGCGTGAGTGGGACGGATCCTGTCACAGATACGCAGTATTTT; CDR3: CSVSGTDPVTDTQYF
J: TRBJ1-6; D: -; V: TRBV7-8; size: few; DNA: TGTGCCAGCAGCTTACAGGGATTGTTTAATTCACCCCTCCACTTT; CDR3: CASSLQGLFNSPLHF
J: TRBJ2-1; D: -; V: TRBV9; size: few; DNA: TGTGCCAGCAGCGTAGTGGTTGGGCGGGGAGCCTACAATGAGCAGTTCTTC; CDR3: CASSVVVGRGAYNEQFF
J: TRBJ1-2; D: TRBD1; V: TRBV20-1; size: -; DNA: TGCAGTGCTAGGGGGACAGGGGGCATCTATGGCTACACCTTC; CDR3: CSARGTGGIYGYTF
J: TRBJ2-3; D: TRBD2; V: TRBV7-6; size: -; DNA: TGTGCCAGCAGCTGGGGACTAGCGTCTGGGACAGATACGCAGTATTTT; CDR3: CASSWGLASGTDTQYF
J: TRBJ1-2; D: -; V: TRBV29-1; size: few; DNA: TGCAGCGTTGAAATGGTGGACTATGGCTACACCTTC; CDR3: CSVEMVDYGYTF
J: TRBJ1-1; D: TRBD1; V: TRBV7-7; size: many; DNA: TGTGCTAGCAGCTTATCCCTGAACAGGGGGCAGGGAGCTTTCTTT; CDR3: CASSLSLNRGQGAFF
J: TRBJ2-1; D: -; V: TRBV7-9; size: many; DNA: TGTGCCAGCAGCTTAGCCGGGTTTTGGTTCTTC; CDR3: CASSLAGFWFF
J: TRBJ1-1; D: -; V: TRBV11-2; size: many; DNA: TGTGCCAGCAGCTTATCTCAGGGTACAGCTTTCTTT; CDR3: CASSLSQGTAFF
J: TRBJ2-2; D: -; V: TRBV12-3/TRBV12-4; size: -; DNA: TGTGCCAGCAGCCCTATCCTGCTACGGAGCACCGGGGAGCTGTTTTTT; CDR3: CASSPILLRSTGELFF
J: TRBJ2-7; D: TRBD1; V: TRBV20-1; size: few; DNA: TGCAGTGCCCACCAAGGGACAGCGTATGAGCAGTACTTC; CDR3: CSAHQGTAYEQYF
J: TRBJ1-3; D: -; V: TRBV3-1; size: many; DNA: TGTGCCAGCAGCCAAATCGGAAACACCATATATTTT; CDR3: CASSQIGNTIYF
J: TRBJ1-1; D: -; V: TRBV7-2; size: many; DNA: TGTGCCAGCAGCTTAGACGGGGGCCGGGTGAACACTGAAGCTTTCTTT; CDR3: CASSLDGGRVNTEAFF
J: TRBJ2-3; D: TRBD1; V: TRBV11-3; size: -; DNA: TGTGCCAGCAGCCCGGGACAGCCCGGCGAGGGAGATACGCAGTATTTT; CDR3: CASSPGQPGEGDTQYF
J: TRBJ2-2; D: -; V: TRBV20-1; size: many; DNA: TGCAGTGCTAGGTTAGCGGTGAACACCGGGGAGCTGTTTTTT; CDR3: CSARLAVNTGELFF
J: TRBJ2-7; D: -; V: TRBV12-3/TRBV12-4; size: few; DNA: TGTGCCAGCAGTTTAGCGAGGGTCTACGAGCAGTACTTC; CDR3: CASSLARVYEQYF
J: TRBJ1-3; D: -; V: TRBV12-3/TRBV12-4; size: many; DNA: TGTGCCAGCAGTTTAGTGGGCTCTGGAAACACCATATATTTT; CDR3: CASSLVGSGNTIYF
J: TRBJ1-6; D: -; V: TRBV28; size: -; DNA: TGTGCCACCTCACAGGTTTATAATTCACCCCTCCACTTT; CDR3: CATSQVYNSPLHF
J: TRBJ1-3; D: -; V: TRBV30; size: many; DNA: TGTGCCTGGAGTAGGTTAGGCGCCTCTGGAAACACCATATATTTT; CDR3: CAWSRLGASGNTIYF
J: TRBJ2-3; D: TRBD2; V: TRBV5-1; size: many; DNA: TGCGCCAGCAGCTTGGGGTCTAGCGGGGGTACAGATACGCAGTATTTT; CDR3: CASSLGSSGGTDTQYF
J: TRBJ2-3; D: TRBD2; V: TRBV20-1; size: many; DNA: TGCAGTGCCCCGGAGCGGGGGAGCACAGATACGCAGTATTTT; CDR3: CSAPERGSTDTQYF
J: TRBJ1-5; D: -; V: TRBV24-1; size: -; DNA: TGTGCCACCAGTGATTCACAGGCAGCCGGCTATCAGCCCCAGCATTTT; CDR3: CATSDSQAAGYQPQHF
J: TRBJ2-7; D: TRBD1; V: TRBV30; size: few; DNA: TGTGCCTGGACAGGGGGCAAATCCTACGAGCAGTACTTC; CDR3: CAWTGGKSYEQYF
J: TRBJ1-2; D: -; V: TRBV5-5; size: few; DNA: TGTGCCAGCAGCTCACAGCGCTATGGCTACACCTTC; CDR3: CASSSQRYGYTF
J: TRBJ2-5; D: -; V: TRBV4-1; size: -; DNA: TGCGCCAGCAGCCAAGATTCGAACCTAGAGACCCAGTACTTC; CDR3: CASSQDSNLETQYF
J: TRBJ1-1; D: TRBD1; V: TRBV18; size: few; DNA: TGTGCCAGCTCACCGGGGACAGGGCCCTACACTGAAGCTTTCTTT; CDR3: CASSPGTGPYTEAFF
J: TRBJ2-3; D: TRBD1; V: TRBV5-1; size: few; DNA: TGCGCCAGCAGCTTGAAATTGGGGACAGGTAGCACAGATACGCAGTATTTT; CDR3: CASSLKLGTGSTDTQYF
J: TRBJ2-7; D: -; V: TRBV7-9; size: many; DNA: TGTGCCAGCATCCTATCCAGCTCAGGGACCTACGAGCAGTACTTC; CDR3: CASILSSSGTYEQYF
J: TRBJ2-7; D: -; V: TRBV15; size: many; DNA: TGTGCCACCAGCAGACGAGAATGGACGGGCTACGAGCAGTACTTC; CDR3: CATSRREWTGYEQYF
J: TRBJ2-5; D: -; V: TRBV6-1; size: few; DNA: TGTGCCAGCAGAGCGTTGGGTGCACAAGAGACCCAGTACTTC; CDR3: CASRALGAQETQYF
J: TRBJ2-7; D: -; V: TRBV20-1; size: many; DNA: TGCAGTGCTAGACTTAACCCCGAGCAGTACTTC; CDR3: CSARLNPEQYF
J: TRBJ2-7; D: -; V: TRBV28; size: many; DNA: TGTGCCAGCAGTTTAGTACTTTCCTACGAGCAGTACTTC; CDR3: CASSLVLSYEQYF
J: TRBJ2-2; D: -; V: TRBV28; size: many; DNA: TGTGCCAGCACTCGCGGGGGCCTTAGCACCGGGGAGCTGTTTTTT; CDR3: CASTRGGLSTGELFF
J: TRBJ2-3; D: TRBD1; V: TRBV9; size: many; DNA: TGTGCCAGCAGCCTAGGGGGCCAGGGAGATACGCAGTATTTT; CDR3: CASSLGGQGDTQYF
J: TRBJ2-3; D: -; V: TRBV5-1; size: many; DNA: TGCGCCAGCAGCTTGGAAGGGGGGAAGGCAGATACGCAGTATTTT; CDR3: CASSLEGGKADTQYF
J: TRBJ2-5; D: -; V: TRBV28; size: many; DNA: TGTGCCGGGACTCGGAGGGGGAACCAAGAGACCCAGTACTTC; CDR3: CAGTRRGNQETQYF
J: TRBJ2-5; D: -; V: TRBV3-1; size: -; DNA: TGTGCCAGCAGCCACTCGAGCCTACAGCTTCAGACCCAGTACTTC; CDR3: CASSHSSLQLQTQYF
J: TRBJ2-4; D: -; V: TRBV20-1; size: many; DNA: TGCAGTGCTAAGGGGGTAGCCAAAAACATTCAGTACTTC; CDR3: CSAKGVAKNIQYF
J: TRBJ2-2; D: -; V: TRBV5-1; size: many; DNA: TGCGCCCGCAGGGCCCCCGGCGTCGGGGAGCTGTTTTTT; CDR3: CARRAPGVGELFF
J: TRBJ1-6; D: -; V: TRBV6-5; size: many; DNA: TGTGCCAGCAGTTACGGCAGGGATTCACCCCTCCACTTT; CDR3: CASSYGRDSPLHF
J: TRBJ2-7; D: -; V: TRBV5-1; size: -; DNA: TGCGCCAGCAGCCCCGGACAGAGCGTCTCCTACGAGCAGTACTTC; CDR3: CASSPGQSVSYEQYF
J: TRBJ1-4; D: -; V: TRBV18; size: many; DNA: TGTGCCAGCTCACGGTCGAGGGACCAAGAAAAACTGTTTTTT; CDR3: CASSRSRDQEKLFF
J: TRBJ2-7; D: -; V: TRBV20-1; size: few; DNA: TGCAGTGCTAGAGGAGATGTGACTTCCTACGAGCAGTACTTC; CDR3: CSARGDVTSYEQYF
J: TRBJ1-4; D: -; V: TRBV5-6; size: few; DNA: TGTGCCAGCAGCTTGGATACAGGGTCTAATGAAAAACTGTTTTTT; CDR3: CASSLDTGSNEKLFF